The 7 T cell receptor beta chains in this list originate from one sample, sequenced in a study of T cell repertoires in ileal Crohn's disease. Repertoires were generated with immunoSEQ multiplex PCR, while TCRdb's copy carries only in-frame clones and drops some. The sample includes about 570 clones, 75% to 85% of them seen just once. The specimen sequenced was ileal tissue. Every receptor here comes from an adult with Crohn's disease.

The rearrangement joins TRBV7-9 to TRBJ1-2, with D maybe TRBD1 (5 bases). CDR1 is SEHNR, CDR2 FQNEAQ, per germline (reference sequence). The V gene lost 5 bases and the J gene lost 4 bases, with 11 bases spanning the gap. The length of the CDR3 is 13 residues. The CDR3 is CASSPTAPYGYTF. CDR3 bases: TGTGCCAGCAGCCCGACAGCCCCCTATGGCTACACCTTC.

This clone was seen a few times. This chain joins TRBV19 and TRBJ2-1, with D maybe TRBD1 (6 bases). Trimming removed 6 bases from V and 0 bases from J, with 12 bases in between. CDR3 length: 15 amino acids. From germline, CDR1 is LNHDA and CDR2 SQIVND (reference sequence). CDR3: CASSLGTNSYNEQFF. CDR3 DNA: TGTGCCAGTAGCCTCGGGACAAACTCCTACAATGAGCAGTTCTTC.

The genes are TRBV5-6 and TRBJ2-1; TRBD2 matches 7 bases. Germline lookup yields CDR1 SGHDT and CDR2 YYEEEE. The length of the CDR3 is 16 residues. Germline trimming cut 2 bases from V and 3 bases from J; bases unmatched to any gene: 8. The CDR3 nucleotides are TGTGCCAGCAGCTTAAAGCTAGCGGTAAACTACAATGAGCAGTTCTTC. This codes for CASSLKLAVNYNEQFF.

The gene calls are TRBV5-1 and TRBJ2-1; 8 bases match TRBD2. This CDR3 comprises 15 residues. The V segment lost 1 base and the J segment 8 bases; nucleotides outside the gene matches: 8. From germline, CDR1 is SGHRS and CDR2 YFSETQ. This CDR3 reads CASSLNGGALDEQFF. CDR3 in DNA: TGCGCCAGCAGCTTGAACGGGGGGGCCTTGGATGAGCAGTTCTTC.

The gene calls are TRBV5-6 and TRBJ2-1; 8 nucleotides align to TRBD2. V was pared by 4 bases and J by 2 bases, with 8 bases of the junction left unmatched. Germline V gives CDR1 SGHDT, CDR2 YYEEEE. The CDR3 is made up of 16 amino acids. The CDR3 coding sequence is TGTGCCAGCAGCCCAGGCGGGGGGCAAACCTACAATGAGCAGTTCTTC. Amino acid sequence: CASSPGGGQTYNEQFF.

The chain links TRBV7-3 to TRBJ2-5; 7 nucleotides agree with TRBD2. CDR1 and CDR2 from the germline V gene are SGHTA and FQGTGA. There are 14 residues in the CDR3. The V segment lost 6 bases and the J segment 3 bases; nucleotides outside the gene matches: 7. The CDR3 here is CASSSTGGEETQYF. The CDR3 nucleotides read TGTGCCAGCAGTTCTACTGGGGGGGAAGAGACCCAGTACTTC.

V is TRBV4-3 and J is TRBJ1-4; 8 bases line up with TRBD1. J lost 5 bases, V lost 0 bases, and 5 bases had no gene match. CDR1 is LGHNA and CDR2 is YSLEER in the germline V gene. The CDR3 totals 16 residues. DNA of the CDR3: TGCGCCAGCAGCCAAGAGCTGGGGACAGGAAATGAAAAACTGTTTTTT. Protein product: CASSQELGTGNEKLFF.